This T cell receptor beta chain was identified in a study of blood T cells in healthy people across ages. This clonotype has a single count. V dropped 1 base and J dropped 1; count of bases not matched to a gene: 8. The CDR3 sequence is 17 residues long. The germline V gene encodes CDR1 SEHNR and CDR2 FQNEAQ (reference sequence). A J-beta primer mix and a sample-barcoded 5' primer were used in a second PCR of about 7 to 12 cycles. One entry per CDR3 protein, called by TCRdb with MiXCR from the 5' RACE reads. The profile shows more than 1.4 million distinct CDR3 sequences, about 43% of them singletons.

The genes are TRBV7-9 and TRBJ1-2; 8 bases are a match to TRBD1. This TCR was sampled from a woman under 30 in good health. The sample consisted of blood. As DNA, the CDR3 is TGTGCCAGCAGCTTAGTTCAGGGGGCCGATCTTAACTATGGCTACACCTTC. This translates into CASSLVQGADLNYGYTF. The full variable domain, completed using reference TRBV7-9 and TRBJ1-2, is DTGVSQNPRHKITKRGQNVTFRCDPISEHNRLYWYRQTLGQGPEFLTYFQNEAQLEKSRLLSDRFSAERPKGSFSTLEIQRTEQGDSAMYLCASSLVQGADLNYGYTFGSGTRLTVV.